Listed below are T cell receptor beta chains from one sample, sequenced in a study of blood T cell repertoires in COVID-19. Generated by immunoSEQ multiplex PCR, the TCRdb table keeps only in-frame clones and is missing some. The sample records roughly 700,000 clones, about 90% being singletons. The sequencing input was peripheral blood. Source of these receptors: a woman between 18 and 30 years old with acute or convalescent COVID-19. The CDR3 runs from the conserved cysteine through the conserved F or W. The D gene is left open where the match is weak. Some rows have no size entry. The others give once, few or many, or a class for an expanded clone.

CDR3: CASRSDGTGVHGYTF
DNA: TGTGCCAGCCGATCTGATGGGACAGGGGTACATGGCTACACCTTC
length: 15
size: NA
V: TRBV28
J: TRBJ1-2
D: TRBD1

CDR3: CASSVGQGEVEQYF
DNA: TGTGCCAGCAGCGTAGGACAGGGAGAGGTCGAGCAGTACTTC
length: 14
size: NA
V: TRBV9
J: TRBJ2-7
D: TRBD1

CDR3: CASSQDQNSNYGYTF
DNA: TGCGCCAGCAGCCAAGATCAGAACAGTAACTATGGCTACACCTTC
length: 15
size: NA
V: TRBV4-3
J: TRBJ1-2
D: NA

CDR3: CASSLAGVPSYNEQFF
DNA: TGCGCCAGCAGCTTGGCCGGGGTACCTTCCTACAATGAGCAGTTCTTC
length: 16
size: NA
V: TRBV5-1
J: TRBJ2-1
D: NA

CDR3: CASSAGNYVGANVLTF
DNA: TGTGCCAGCAGTGCAGGCAATTACGTCGGGGCCAACGTCCTGACTTTC
length: 16
size: NA
V: TRBV2
J: TRBJ2-6
D: NA

CDR3: CASSGETLYEQYF
DNA: TGTGCCAGCAGCGGCGAGACACTCTACGAGCAGTACTTC
length: 13
size: NA
V: TRBV5-4
J: TRBJ2-7
D: NA

CDR3: CASSLSGSNRYTF
DNA: TGTGCCAGCAGTTTATCGGGGAGTAACCGCTACACCTTC
length: 13
size: NA
V: TRBV27
J: TRBJ1-2
D: NA

CDR3: CAWRTTKTTEAFF
DNA: TGTGCCTGGAGAACGACAAAAACTACTGAAGCTTTCTTT
length: 13
size: NA
V: TRBV30
J: TRBJ1-1
D: NA

CDR3: CASSDGGAWFGYTF
DNA: TGTGCCAGCAGTGATGGGGGCGCGTGGTTTGGCTACACCTTC
length: 14
size: NA
V: TRBV2
J: TRBJ1-2
D: NA

CDR3: CASSPPGGFSNQPQHF
DNA: TGTGCCAGCAGCCCCCCGGGGGGGTTTAGCAATCAGCCCCAGCATTTT
length: 16
size: NA
V: TRBV7-2
J: TRBJ1-5
D: NA

CDR3: CASSPILVGDGNQPQHF
DNA: TGCGCCAGCAGCCCCATTCTAGTGGGTGATGGCAATCAGCCCCAGCATTTT
length: 17
size: once
V: TRBV4-1
J: TRBJ1-5
D: NA